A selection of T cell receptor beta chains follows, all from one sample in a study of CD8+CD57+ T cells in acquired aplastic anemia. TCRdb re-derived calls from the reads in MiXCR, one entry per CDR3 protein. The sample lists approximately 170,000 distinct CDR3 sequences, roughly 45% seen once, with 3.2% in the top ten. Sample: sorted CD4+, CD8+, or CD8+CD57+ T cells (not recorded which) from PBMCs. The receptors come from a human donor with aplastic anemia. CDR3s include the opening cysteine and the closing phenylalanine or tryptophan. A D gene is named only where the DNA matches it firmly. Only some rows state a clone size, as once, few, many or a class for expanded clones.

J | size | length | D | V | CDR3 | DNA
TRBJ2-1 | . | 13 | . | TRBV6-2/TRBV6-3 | CAGSYDSYNEQFF | TGTGCCGGCAGTTATGACAGCTACAATGAGCAGTTCTTC
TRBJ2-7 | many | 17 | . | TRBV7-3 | CASSLMAKGRSVREQYF | TGTGCCAGCAGCTTAATGGCAAAGGGCCGTTCCGTCAGGGAGCAGTACTTC
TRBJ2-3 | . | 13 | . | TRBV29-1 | CSRYDRQTDTQYF | TGCAGCCGTTACGACAGGCAGACAGATACGCAGTATTTT
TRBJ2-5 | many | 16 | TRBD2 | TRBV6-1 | CASRDPTSGSRETQYF | TGTGCCAGCAGAGACCCGACTAGCGGGAGTAGAGAGACCCAGTACTTC
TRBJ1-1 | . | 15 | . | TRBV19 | CASAYASPPHTEAFF | TGTGCCAGTGCCTACGCAAGTCCACCTCACACTGAAGCTTTCTTT
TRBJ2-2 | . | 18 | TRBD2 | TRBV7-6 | CASSSSRLAETNTGELFF | TGTGCCAGCAGCTCGTCCCGACTAGCGGAAACGAACACCGGGGAGCTGTTTTTT
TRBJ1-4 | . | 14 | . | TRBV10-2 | CASSEGGLAEKLFF | TGCGCCAGCAGTGAAGGAGGGTTAGCTGAAAAACTGTTTTTT
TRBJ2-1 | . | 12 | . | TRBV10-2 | CASSEAPSEQFF | TGCGCCAGCAGTGAGGCACCGAGTGAGCAGTTCTTC
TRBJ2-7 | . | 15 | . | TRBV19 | CASSVTRVLSYEQYF | TGTGCCAGTAGTGTGACACGGGTCCTCTCCTACGAGCAGTACTTC
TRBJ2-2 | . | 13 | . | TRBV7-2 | CASSLSMGGELFF | TGTGCCAGCAGCTTAAGTATGGGCGGGGAGCTGTTTTTT
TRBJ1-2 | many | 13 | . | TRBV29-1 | CSVEFIGKNGYTF | TGCAGCGTTGAATTTATAGGGAAAAATGGCTACACCTTC